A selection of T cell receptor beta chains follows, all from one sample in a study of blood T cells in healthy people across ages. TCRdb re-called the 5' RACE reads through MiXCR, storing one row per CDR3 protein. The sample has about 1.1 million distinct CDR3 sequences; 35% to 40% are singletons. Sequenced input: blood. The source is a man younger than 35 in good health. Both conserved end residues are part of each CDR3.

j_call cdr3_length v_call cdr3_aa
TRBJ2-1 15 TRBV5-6 CASSLEQGIHNEQFF
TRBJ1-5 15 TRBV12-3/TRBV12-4 CASSFRHNSNQPQHF
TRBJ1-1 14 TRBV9 CASSAGSQNTEAFF
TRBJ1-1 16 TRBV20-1 CSARDPRGRVNTEAFF
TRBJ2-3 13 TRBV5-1 CASRTGATDTQYF
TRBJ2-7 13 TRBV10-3 CATSGTSGYEQYF
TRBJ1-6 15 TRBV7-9 CASANLGQDNSPLHF
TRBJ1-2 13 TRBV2 CASSRDRGPGYTF
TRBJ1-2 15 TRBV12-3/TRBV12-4 CASSFNWGTGYGYTF
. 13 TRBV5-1 CASSLGAGNEQYF
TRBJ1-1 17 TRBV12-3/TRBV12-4 CASSLRDGNFMNTEAFF
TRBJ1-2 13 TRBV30 CAWSKTGGYGYTF
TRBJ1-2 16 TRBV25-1 CASSEYRAPGDDGYTF
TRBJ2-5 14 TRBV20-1 CSARDLSGAETQYF
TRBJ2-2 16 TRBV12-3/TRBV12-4 CASSFLGGSNTGELFF
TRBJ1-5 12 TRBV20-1 CSASEGSQPQHF
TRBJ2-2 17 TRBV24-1 CATSDSGRSPNTGELFF
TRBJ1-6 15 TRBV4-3 CASSQDPGGDSPLHF
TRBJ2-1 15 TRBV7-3 CASSPSPGGYNEQFF
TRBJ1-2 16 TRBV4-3 CASSQGKPRDNYGYTF
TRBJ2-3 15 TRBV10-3 CAISEPAGGTDTQYF
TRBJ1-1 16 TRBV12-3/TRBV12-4 CASSLGTRSRNTEAFF
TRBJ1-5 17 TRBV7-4 CASSFPPREFTHQPQHF
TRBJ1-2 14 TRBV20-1 CSATPGGLTCGYTF
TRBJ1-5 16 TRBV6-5 CASSYSSGTGNQPQHF
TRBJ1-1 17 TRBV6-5 CASSYRPGQAANTEAFF
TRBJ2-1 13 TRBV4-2 CASSQDPTREQFF
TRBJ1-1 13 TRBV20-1 CSAHKFGRTEAFF
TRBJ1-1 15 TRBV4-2 CASSPGQGPYTEAFF
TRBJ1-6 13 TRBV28 CASSQGQGTPLHF
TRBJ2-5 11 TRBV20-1 CSAIRRETQYF
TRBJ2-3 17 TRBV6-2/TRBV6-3 CASSYGTHSSSVDTQYF